The next 10 T cell receptor beta chains were all read from a single sample in a study of post-analysis software for immune sequencing data. Notes on the study in general: Patients carried roughly 5 TRBV segments more frequently than controls did, and TRBV5-6, TRBV5-1 and TRBV20-1 were among them.

Unique molecular identifiers tagged the TCR beta cDNA libraries. TCRdb processed the PCR reads anew with MiXCR; each CDR3 protein has one entry. This repertoire shows roughly 650,000 distinct CDR3 sequences, approximately 60% found once; its top ten account for 11%. Antigens of these TCRs are unknown. Sequencing was done on a sample of blood. The receptors come from a girl aged 2 to 9 with multiple sclerosis.

In its sample, this clonotype was seen once. The chain joins TRBV4-3 to TRBJ1-2; 7 bases fit TRBD1. V lost 0 bases and J lost 3; bases outside the gene matches: 7. Per germline, CDR1 LGHNA and CDR2 YSLEER. The CDR3 has 16 residues. The CDR3 nucleotides read TGCGCCAGCAGCCAAGACATGGACAGGTTATACTATGGCTACACCTTC. Translating it yields CASSQDMDRLYYGYTF.

The V gene is TRBV29-1, the J gene TRBJ1-1; TRBD1 matches 9 bases. The length of the CDR3 is 14 residues. The germline V gene has CDR1 SQVTM and CDR2 ANQGSEA. The J segment lost 0 bases and the V segment lost 3 bases, leaving 2 bases of the junction unmatched. The CDR3 DNA follows: TGCAGCGTTGACGGACAGGGGCTGAACACTGAAGCTTTCTTT. This translates into CSVDGQGLNTEAFF.

The CDR3 reads CASSPLRLAASYNEQFF. CDR3 sequence (DNA): TGTGCCAGCAGTCCGCTCCGACTAGCGGCCTCCTACAATGAGCAGTTCTTC. The J gene is TRBJ2-1, the V gene TRBV27; TRBD2 aligns across 9 bases. Trimming took 5 bases from V and 0 from J; bases not matched to a gene: 8. The CDR3 is 17 residues long. Germline V CDR1 and CDR2: MNHEY, SMNVEV (reference sequence).

This clonotype was detected a few times. This chain links TRBV5-1 with TRBJ2-1, with 9 bases lining up with TRBD1. Germline CDR1 is SGHRS and CDR2 is YFSETQ. The V and J ends lost 3 bases and 10 bases, in that order; junction bases with no gene match: 11. The CDR3 is made up of 15 amino acids. The chain's CDR3 is CASSSTGTGSIEQFF. For the CDR3, the DNA is TGCGCCAGCAGCTCTACCGGGACAGGGTCGATCGAGCAGTTCTTC.

The DNA of the CDR3 is TGCAGCGTGGTCGGGAAAGGGGGAGTGGGCACAGATACGCAGTATTTT. Its translation is CSVVGKGGVGTDTQYF. The chain employs TRBV29-1 and TRBJ2-3, with D maybe TRBD1 (6 bases). The CDR3 loop spans 16 amino acids. The ends were cut back, 6 bases at V and 1 base at J, with 20 bases in the middle. Per germline, CDR1 SQVTM and CDR2 ANQGSEA.

The V and J genes are TRBV6-1 and TRBJ2-3, with D possibly matching TRBD1 (5 bases). Germline CDR1 and CDR2: MNHNS and SASEGT. V shed 4 bases and J shed 4 bases, with 12 bases lying between them. The CDR3 length is 14 residues. The CDR3 is CASSVSTGSDTQYF. The CDR3 DNA sequence: TGTGCCAGCAGTGTCTCCACAGGTTCAGATACGCAGTATTTT.

This clonotype was seen a handful of times. The genes are TRBV25-1 and TRBJ2-4; D is possibly TRBD1 (7 bases). The length of the CDR3 is 16 residues. Germline V gene data show CDR1 as MGHDK and CDR2 as SYGVNS. Trimming cost V 0 bases and J 1 base, with 10 bases left between them. CDR3 nucleotide sequence: TGTGCCAGCAGTGAATATTCAGGGGGGGCCAAAAACATTCAGTACTTC. Protein: CASSEYSGGAKNIQYF.

J is TRBJ2-7 and V is TRBV5-5, with D tentatively TRBD1 or TRBD2 (5 bases each). Between the trimmed V and J ends, which lost 4 bases and 2 bases, there was a span of 19 bases. This CDR3 contains 16 residues. CDR1 SGHKS and CDR2 YYEKEE come from the germline V gene (reference sequence). The CDR3 loop is CASSISPGTPPYEQYF. CDR3 DNA: TGTGCCAGCAGCATATCTCCCGGGACCCCTCCCTACGAGCAGTACTTC.

J is TRBJ2-2 and V is TRBV9; TRBD2 might be the D (6 bases). Trimming took off 1 base at V and 4 bases at J, with 14 bases between the two ends. Germline assignment: CDR1 SGDLS and CDR2 YYNGEE. This CDR3 comprises 16 residues. As DNA, the CDR3 is TGTGCCAGCAGCGTATTGGGGACTGGCTCCACCGGGGAGCTGTTTTTT. Its translation is CASSVLGTGSTGELFF. The full variable domain, in which reference TRBV9 and TRBJ2-2 provide the parts outside the CDR3, is DSGVTQTPKHLITATGQRVTLRCSPRSGDLSVYWYQQSLDQGLQFLIQYYNGEERAKGNILERFSAQQFPDLHSELNLSSLELGDSALYFCASSVLGTGSTGELFFGEGSRLTVL.

The chain links TRBV29-1 to TRBJ2-2; 7 nucleotides match TRBD1. From germline, CDR1 is SQVTM and CDR2 ANQGSEA. V was clipped by 6 bases and J by 2 bases; unmatched bases: 3. The CDR3 length is 13 residues. Here the CDR3 DNA reads TGCAGCGTCGGGACAGTCAACACCGGGGAGCTGTTTTTT. This translates into CSVGTVNTGELFF.